These T cell receptor beta chains were read from a single sample in a study of shared clonotypes between healthy human individuals. Sequenced by immunoSEQ multiplex PCR; TCRdb stores in-frame clones only, minus some. Of just over 2,000,000 clones in the sample, 85% to 95% were seen once. Sample: naive CD8+ T cells sorted from blood. The receptors were gathered from a man aged 18-30 years in good health. Each CDR3 is given with its conserved first and last residue. Fields, in order: clone size, D gene, V gene, J gene, CDR3 DNA, CDR3 protein. A D gene is named only where the DNA matches it firmly. Size values are once, few and many counts, or a class for expanded clones, and some rows have none.

NA	TRBD2	TRBV27	TRBJ2-3	TGTGCCAGCAGTTTACTAGCGGGAAACACAGATACGCAGTATTTT	CASSLLAGNTDTQYF
NA	TRBD1	TRBV13	TRBJ2-5	TGTGCCAGCAGCCCGACCGGGACAGCCCAAGAGACCCAGTACTTC	CASSPTGTAQETQYF
NA	NA	TRBV4-3	TRBJ2-1	TGCGCCAGCAGCCAAGGTATAGTTAGCGAGTATGAGCAGTTCTTC	CASSQGIVSEYEQFF
NA	NA	TRBV27	TRBJ2-7	TGTGCCAGCAGTCCGACTAGCTCCTACGAGCAGTACTTC	CASSPTSSYEQYF
once	NA	TRBV25-1	TRBJ1-3	TGTGCCAGCAGTGAATCCATCGGAAACACCATATATTTT	CASSESIGNTIYF
NA	TRBD2	TRBV4-3	TRBJ2-7	TGCGCCAGCAGCCGGGGGGGGACGCACGAGCAGTACTTC	CASSRGGTHEQYF
NA	TRBD2	TRBV5-4	TRBJ2-1	TGTGCCAGCAGCCCGGGAGGTGAGCAGTTCTTC	CASSPGGEQFF
NA	NA	TRBV9	TRBJ2-2	TGTGCCAGCAGCGCCGGCGGGGGCGCGGCCGGGGAGCTGTTTTTT	CASSAGGGAAGELFF
NA	NA	TRBV28	TRBJ1-2	TGTGCCAGCAGTGGCTTGGGGGATCATGGCTACACCTTC	CASSGLGDHGYTF
NA	NA	TRBV9	TRBJ2-2	TGTGCCAGCAGCTCCCTACCTCAGGTTAACACCGGGGAGCTGTTTTTT	CASSSLPQVNTGELFF
NA	NA	TRBV27	TRBJ1-1	TGTGCCAGCAGCCCTTGGGGATCGAACACTGAAGCTTTCTTT	CASSPWGSNTEAFF
NA	TRBD1	TRBV28	TRBJ1-1	TGTGCCAGCAGTTTATTCCCGGGACAGGGGAACACTGAAGCTTTCTTC	CASSLFPGQGNTEAFF
NA	NA	TRBV27	TRBJ1-2	TGTGCCAGCAGCGTCATAAGTGGGGATAACTATGGCTACACCTTC	CASSVISGDNYGYTF
NA	TRBD2	TRBV27	TRBJ2-3	TGTGCCAGCAGTTTATTAGGACTAGCGGAAAGCACAGATACGCAGTATTTT	CASSLLGLAESTDTQYF
NA	TRBD1	TRBV5-4	TRBJ2-7	TGTGCCAGCAGCTTGGACCCAGGACAGGGTTACGAGCAGTACTTC	CASSLDPGQGYEQYF
NA	TRBD1	TRBV4-1	TRBJ2-1	TGCGCCAGCAGCCAAGATGGGGCAGGGGGCATGGTCTACAATGAGCAGTTCTTC	CASSQDGAGGMVYNEQFF
NA	NA	TRBV14	TRBJ2-1	TGTGCCAGCAGCCCCACTATGAGGCCCTACAATGAGCAGTTCTTC	CASSPTMRPYNEQFF
NA	TRBD1	TRBV6-5	TRBJ1-4	TGTGCCAGGACCAGACAGGGGAGGACTAATGAAAAACTGTTTTTT	CARTRQGRTNEKLFF
NA	TRBD1	TRBV30	TRBJ2-7	TGTGCCTGGAGCGGACAGGGAGGAAACTACGAGCAGTACTTC	CAWSGQGGNYEQYF
NA	NA	TRBV14	TRBJ2-2	TGTGCCAGCAGCCAAGTAGGGGGGCGCGAGGAGACCGGGGAGCTGTTTTTT	CASSQVGGREETGELFF
NA	NA	TRBV2	TRBJ2-4	TGTGCCAGCAGCGAGAAGGGCAAAAACATTCAGTACTTC	CASSEKGKNIQYF
NA	NA	TRBV9	TRBJ1-6	TGTGCCAGCAGCGGCCCTGGGGTTGGGTCACCCCTCCACTTT	CASSGPGVGSPLHF
NA	NA	TRBV30	TRBJ1-5	TGTGCCTGGAGTGTGGGGACGGATAGCAATCAGCCCCAGCATTTT	CAWSVGTDSNQPQHF
NA	TRBD2	TRBV4-1	TRBJ2-7	TGCGCCAGCAGCCCCAGGGTAGCGGGGACCTACGAGCAGTACTTC	CASSPRVAGTYEQYF
NA	NA	TRBV5-1	TRBJ2-5	TGCGCCAGCAGCATCACTAGAGGAGAGACCCAGTACTTC	CASSITRGETQYF
NA	TRBD1	TRBV27	TRBJ2-7	TGTGCCAGCAGCTACAGGGGGTTAGGGTACGAGCAGTACTTC	CASSYRGLGYEQYF
NA	NA	TRBV6-5	TRBJ1-1	TGTGCCAGCAGTTTACAGGGATACACTGAAGCTTTCTTT	CASSLQGYTEAFF
once	NA	TRBV19	TRBJ2-5	TGTGCCAGTAGTATTCACCCACAGGCCGGTCAAGAGACCCAGTACTTC	CASSIHPQAGQETQYF
once	NA	TRBV7-9	TRBJ2-3	TGTGCCAGCAGCTTGATCGGTCTAGCTCAAATCGAGGCAGATACGCAGTATTTT	CASSLIGLAQIEADTQYF
NA	NA	TRBV27	TRBJ2-2	TGTGCCAGCAGCCCCCGGAGGGGTGGGACCGGGGAGCTGTTTTTT	CASSPRRGGTGELFF
NA	NA	TRBV5-1	TRBJ1-1	TGCGCCAGCAGCTGGGAGGGAGGGTATACTGAAGCTTTCTTT	CASSWEGGYTEAFF
NA	TRBD2	TRBV11-2	TRBJ2-1	TGTGCCAGCAGCCATGAGCGGGGGGCGTACAATGAGCAGTTCTTC	CASSHERGAYNEQFF
NA	TRBD1	TRBV15	TRBJ1-1	TGTGCCACCAGCAGAGATGACAGGGGGGGTGAAGCTTTCTTT	CATSRDDRGGEAFF
NA	NA	TRBV4-1	TRBJ2-7	TGCGCCAGCAGCCAAGCCCCTGACAGATACGAGCAGTACTTC	CASSQAPDRYEQYF
NA	NA	TRBV5-4	TRBJ1-1	TGTGCCAGCAGCTTGGCATGGTCGGACACTGAAGCTTTCTTT	CASSLAWSDTEAFF
NA	NA	TRBV21-1	TRBJ2-5	TGTGCCAGCAGCAAAGGTGAGACCCTGGCTGAGTACTTC	CASSKGETLAEYF
NA	NA	TRBV7-8	TRBJ2-2	TGTGCCAGCAGCTTAGCCACCGGGGAGCTGTTTTTT	CASSLATGELFF